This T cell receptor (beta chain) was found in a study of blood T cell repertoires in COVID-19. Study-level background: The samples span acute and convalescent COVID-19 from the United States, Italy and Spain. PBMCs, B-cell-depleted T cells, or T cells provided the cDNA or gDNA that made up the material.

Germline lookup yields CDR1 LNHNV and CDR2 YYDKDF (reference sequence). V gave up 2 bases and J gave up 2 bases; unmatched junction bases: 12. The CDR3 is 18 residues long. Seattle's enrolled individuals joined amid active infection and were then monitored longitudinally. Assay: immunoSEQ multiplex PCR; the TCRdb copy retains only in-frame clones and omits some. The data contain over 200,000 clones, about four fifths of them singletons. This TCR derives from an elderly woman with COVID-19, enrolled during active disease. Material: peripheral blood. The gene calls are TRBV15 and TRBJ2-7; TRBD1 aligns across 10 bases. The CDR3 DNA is TGTGCCACCAGCAGACATCGCTCCGGACAGGGGGTTCCCTACGAGCAGTACTTC. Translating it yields CATSRHRSGQGVPYEQYF.